One sample yielded the 4 T cell receptor beta chains listed below, sequenced in a study of vaccination and CD4 T cells after COVID-19. No antigens are known for them. Time point specified: late sampling 161 to 241 days after vaccination in a few convalescent patients. The treatment: approximately nine-day PBMC culture with coronavirus spike peptide pools or control peptides (ViraFEST assay). CD4+ T cells that had been cultured provided DNA sequenced with the Oncomine TCR Beta short-read assay. TCRdb fed the PCR reads into MiXCR, producing one record per CDR3 protein. The top ten hold approximately 2.8% of the sample, which has fewer than 25,000 distinct CDR3 sequences, 30% seen once. The sequencing here drew on CD4+ T cells from blood, cultured in vitro, taken about 7 months after SARS-CoV-2 vaccination. The receptors come from a human donor who had recovered from COVID-19.

This clonotype was seen more than once but under ten times. This sequence joins TRBV6-1 and TRBJ1-1; no clear D gene. The CDR3 has 12 residues. V was clipped by 2 bases and J by 6 bases, with 7 bases between them. Germline V CDR1 and CDR2: MNHNS, SASEGT. CDR3 nucleotide sequence: TGTGCCAGCAGTGAAATATGGGCTGAAGCTTTCTTT. It encodes CASSEIWAEAFF.

This clonotype was recorded a few times. This rearrangement joins TRBV25-1 to TRBJ1-2; perhaps TRBD1 as D (5 bases). The CDR3 has 11 residues. The V and J ends lost 1 base and 12 bases respectively, with 9 bases between them. The germline V gene has CDR1 MGHDK and CDR2 SYGVNS. The CDR3 reads CASSELGRHTF. The CDR3 region has the DNA TGTGCCAGCAGTGAATTGGGGCGGCACACCTTC.

The rearrangement uses TRBV20-1 and TRBJ2-7, with unresolved D. CDR1 is DFQATT and CDR2 is SNEGSKA in the germline V gene (reference sequence). With 6 bases removed from V and 5 bases from J, the gap between germline ends came to 11 bases. This CDR3 region has 11 residues. CDR3 region: CSALGVDEQYF. CDR3 coding DNA: TGCAGTGCCCTAGGAGTAGACGAGCAGTACTTC.

This clonotype turned up a few times. The chain is built from TRBV7-2 and TRBJ1-5, with D perhaps matching TRBD1 (5 bases). Between the trimmed V and J ends, which lost 5 bases and 0 bases, there was a span of 8 bases. The CDR3 covers 14 residues. Per the germline V gene, CDR1 is SGHTA and CDR2 is FQGNSA. The CDR3 DNA follows: TGTGCCAGCAGCCGGACAAATAGCAATCAGCCCCAGCATTTT. Residues: CASSRTNSNQPQHF.